This entry features one TCR beta chain sequence. What it binds is not known. Using its own MiXCR run on the RT-PCR reads, TCRdb lists one record per CDR3 protein. The sample carries fewer than 800,000 distinct CDR3 sequences, 15% to 19% recorded once. This sample stems from a study of response to subunit inactivated influenza vaccine. Points from the study as a whole: Authors proposed each seasonal influenza vaccination draws in few new T cells.

This CDR3 region has 18 residues. V lost 3 bases and J lost 2; bases outside the gene matches: 8. Germline V gives CDR1 SGDLS, CDR2 YYNGEE. The chain employs TRBV9 and TRBJ2-3, with 14 nucleotides matching TRBD2. This receptor was taken from a man aged 45-65 years who received an inactivated influenza vaccine. This sample comprised PBMCs from blood, obtained 11 to 12 days after vaccination. CDR3 sequence: CASSARRTSGGHTDTQYF. CDR3 bases: TGTGCCAGCAGCGCCAGACGGACTAGCGGGGGGCACACAGATACGCAGTATTTT.